One T cell receptor (beta chain) is described in this entry. Its antigen remains unidentified. This sample was taken from a study of T-cell memory formation after mild COVID-19. Broader study findings: CD4+ contracting clones lay mainly in CM and EM, CD8+ ones in EMRA. Prior to infection, memory already included some responding clones, suggesting cross-reactive memory joined.

V dropped 1 base and J dropped 1 base, with 7 bases sitting between them. Germline loops: CDR1 SEHNR, CDR2 FQNEAQ (reference sequence). CDR3 size: 14 residues. Barcoded TCR alpha and TCR beta cDNA libraries with UMIs came from 5'RACE using constant-segment primers. TCRdb reanalysed the 5' RACE reads using MiXCR and keeps one entry per CDR3 protein. The data show 350,000 to 500,000 distinct CDR3 sequences, more than 15% seen once. Sequenced material: PBMCs or a T cell subset sorted from them (not recorded which). The receptor was derived from a man between 18 and 35 years old who had mild COVID-19 (a few samples of this study predate the infection). Cell type and time point are not known. The chain carries TRBV7-9 and TRBJ1-1; the D is unclear. In DNA, the CDR3 is TGTGCCAGCAGCTTAGAACAGTGGAACACTGAAGCTTTCTTT. Amino acids: CASSLEQWNTEAFF.